This TCR beta chain was recovered during a study of beta chain features in type 1 diabetes. Study outcomes and limitations: Sequencing of cDNA might inflate the share of cells that strongly express TCR. Whatever favoring of shorter templates PCR might show would apply equally to patients and controls. Type 1 diabetes patients had TCRB CDR3s that were shorter (moderately but significantly so) in all four CD4+ subsets.

Germline V gene data show CDR1 as KGHSH and CDR2 as LQKENI. V lost 3 bases, J lost 0 bases, and 8 bases lay in between. CDR3 length equals 14 residues. As every portion of the isolated RNA was reverse transcribed, the sequencing read expressed TCRB transcripts. TCRdb keeps only in-frame clones here, not all; method: immunoSEQ multiplex PCR. Of 500,000 to 700,000 clones listed, around 15% are singletons. Purity exceeding 95% was reached by all sorted populations. This clone was observed a few times. Its antigen remains unidentified. This sample also contains other DNA sequences that code for the same CDR3.

Material for sequencing was naive CD4+ T cells from blood. This TCR derives from a man aged 18 to 35 in good health. The chain employs TRBV18 and TRBJ1-1; no clear D. The CDR3 here is CASSPGLLNTEAFF. The CDR3 DNA reads TGTGCCAGCTCACCTGGACTGCTGAACACTGAAGCTTTCTTT.